This record looks at one TCR beta chain sequence and its context. This clone was detected only a few times. The target of this receptor is not known. No base quality information exists; no much larger clone differs at one position. This sample was taken from a study of beta chain features in type 1 diabetes (dated by TCRdb to about 2018). Looking at the study overall: No differences in mean age, gender distribution, total cell number or subset yield were found between patients and healthy donors. The study compared the TCRB repertoires of sorted circulating CD4+ T cell subsets in recently diagnosed type 1 diabetes patients with those in matched healthy donors. Regulatory and stem cell-like memory subsets were isolated from only 8 patients and 8 healthy donors, whereas naive and central memory subsets came from all 30 or so donors. A total of approximately 110,000,000 sorted cells were examined across all samples, and a strong correlation was observed between cell number per subset and RNA yield.

Each donor gave one peripheral blood draw, averaging roughly 0.11 L, which was collected into heparinised tubes. A BD FACSAria II and a panel including CD45RO, CCR7, CD25, CD127, CD95 and CD27 were used to sort naive, central memory, regulatory and stem cell-like memory CD4+ T cells. A purity above 95% was achieved for all sorted populations. PBMCs were isolated right away by Lymphoprep density gradient centrifugation and were stained directly, without culture. Samples were stained and sorted in pairs, with one healthy donor and one patient per experiment, so that batch effects were minimized. On the study overall, not on this receptor specifically: Only small numbers of individuals were included in the HLA sub-analyses, which left unresolved whether HLA type had any influence on TCRB rearrangement. In all four CD4+ subsets, TCRB CDR3 length was moderately but significantly shorter in type 1 diabetes patients. Because cDNA was sequenced instead of genomic DNA, activated cells with high expression could be over-represented, although the groups did not differ in activation or CD3 levels. Shorter templates might be favored by PCR, yet because patient and control samples were amplified and corrected together, any such skew would affect both groups equally. The naive, central memory and regulatory TCRB repertoires appeared to resemble one another more closely among patients than among healthy donors. Fewer insertions and more nucleotide deletions at VDJ recombination sites were observed in patients with type 1 diabetes, implying thymic rearrangement abnormalities.

From the germline V gene, CDR1 is SGHTA and CDR2 is FQGNSA. V lost 6 bases and J lost 6 bases, and the count of bases not matched to a germline gene is 12. The CDR3 spans 16 residues, from the cysteine through the phenylalanine. Only the CDR3 DNA stays, 48 bases, in frame from base 1. The entire amount of isolated RNA was reverse transcribed using the High Capacity cDNA Reverse Transcription Kit, so the sequenced TCRB transcripts were expressed ones. Deep immunoSEQ sequencing was applied to naive, central memory and regulatory T cell samples, giving an average of roughly 3.5 million total reads per sample. Sorted cells were lysed in RLT buffer and RNA was extracted with DNase-treated RNeasy Micro or Mini kits, depending on cell number. To prevent cross-contamination, every cell subset was processed on its own, while patient and healthy donor samples were processed together. The immunoSEQ multiplex PCR was used to amplify TCRB sequences from cDNA, generating 87-bp fragments that spanned the CDR3 region. Sequencing of the amplicons was done on the Illumina HiSeq platform. Under the source paper's analysis protocol: Synthetic template baselines were used to correct PCR bias computationally, reads within Hamming distance 2 were collapsed together, and singletons that could not be merged were discarded. By aligning reads against IMGT, V, D and J genes, CDR3 length, and insertions or deletions at six rearrangement sites were assigned. Within each subset, clonotype counts were normalized to sorted cell number, after which true diversity and Gini coefficients were computed with the tcR R package. Repertoire sharing was quantified using the overlap coefficient calculated on TCRB nucleotide sequences. Imported from immuneACCESS, the table was reduced by TCRdb to in-frame sequences with V and J called. These copies leave out some clones; in studies compared against another copy, an unresolved V gene accounts for under half, and the cause of the remainder is not known. Clone size and V and J calls were adopted from that table, with D and trimming inferred from the DNA. The sample table shows fewer than 150,000 clones, and 6.9% are seen once. Of the sample, about 1.5% falls within the top ten clones.

The specimen sequenced was central memory CD4+ T cells from blood. This sequence was found in a woman in her 30s in good health. The rearranged segments are TRBV7-2 and TRBJ2-4; TRBD1 fits 9 bases in the junction. The sequenced DNA is TGTGCCAGCAGTCCTTTTGAACAGGGGGCCGGAAACATTCAGTACTTC. It encodes CASSPFEQGAGNIQYF.